These 6 T cell receptor beta chains were all obtained from the same sample, sequenced in a study of neurological immune-mediated disorders. Via MiXCR, TCRdb re-called the 5' RACE reads, giving one row per CDR3 protein. Among 75,000 to 90,000 distinct CDR3 sequences listed, about a tenth were seen once. What was sequenced was PBMCs. These receptors were collected from a man aged 35-49 years in good health.

This clonotype has a count of ten or more. The chain couples TRBV5-1 to TRBJ1-2, with TRBD1 as a possible D gene (6 bases). The V end lost 4 bases, the J end lost 4 bases, and 11 bases lay between the germline ends. This CDR3 region has 13 residues. CDR1 and CDR2 from the germline V gene are SGHRS and YFSETQ. CDR3: CASSPDSSYGYTF. The CDR3, as DNA: TGCGCCAGCAGCCCGGACAGTTCCTATGGCTACACCTTC.

This clonotype was seen many times. The chain couples TRBV12-3 or TRBV12-4 to TRBJ1-2, with a tentative D call TRBD1 (6 bases). The V and J ends lost 6 bases and 10 bases respectively, with 15 bases between them. This CDR3 region has 12 residues. CDR3 DNA sequence: TGTGCCAGCAGACCCAGACAGGAGGACTACACCTTC. Translated: CASRPRQEDYTF.

This clonotype was recorded at least ten times. The chain recombines TRBV7-3 with TRBJ2-3; 9 nucleotides agree with TRBD1. The CDR3 covers 16 residues. Germline V gives CDR1 SGHTA, CDR2 FQGTGA. J gave up 2 bases and V 5 bases, and 8 bases lay outside the gene matches. The CDR3: CASSINRGRNTDTQYF. Here the CDR3 DNA reads TGTGCCAGCAGCATTAACAGGGGGCGTAACACAGATACGCAGTATTTT.

Comment on this clonotype: The junction differs from germline at one of its ends, possibly a read error. Written as DNA, the CDR3 is TGTGCCAGCGCCCGGGGAGTAGATGAAAAACTATTTTTT. The encoded protein is CASARGVDEKLFF. The chain employs TRBV7-9 and TRBJ1-4; D is unclear. The CDR3 is made up of 13 amino acids. In germline, CDR1 is SEHNR, CDR2 FQNEAQ (reference sequence).

This clonotype was detected many times. This chain connects TRBV28 to TRBJ2-6; D is unclear. The CDR3 covers 17 residues. CDR1 MDHEN and CDR2 SYDVKM come from the germline V gene. V dropped 5 bases and J dropped 0 bases, with 14 bases sitting between them. The CDR3 protein is CASSTSLDNSGANVLTF. The CDR3 nucleotides are TGTGCCAGCAGTACCTCCCTCGACAACTCTGGGGCCAACGTCCTGACTTTC. Full variable domain (remainder filled in from reference TRBV28 and TRBJ2-6): DVKVTQSSRYLVKRTGEKVFLECVQDMDHENMFWYRQDPGLGLRLIYFSYDVKMKEKGDIPEGYSVSREKKERFSLILESASTNQTSMYLCASSTSLDNSGANVLTFGAGSRLTVL.

This clonotype showed up many times. The chain uses TRBV28 and TRBJ1-2, with 7 bases identical to TRBD1. After removal of 3 bases from V and 4 bases from J, the junction contained 14 bases not matched to a gene. This CDR3 has 17 residues. The V gene's germline CDR1 is MDHEN and CDR2 SYDVKM. Here the CDR3 reads CASSFLKVTGSGYGYTF. The CDR3 DNA reads as TGTGCCAGCAGTTTCCTGAAAGTGACAGGGAGCGGCTATGGCTACACCTTC.